The 9 T cell receptor beta chains given below trace back to one sample, sequenced in a study of CD8 T cells in ankylosing spondylitis (TCRdb year 2017). Library preparation employed 5' RACE. Instrument used: Illumina HiSeq 2500. TCRdb reprocessing: public reads trimmed at Q25 with fastp, clones called with MiXCR, in-frame beta chains kept. Merged by CDR3 protein, the rows form single entries marked with the most common genes and DNA. The sample includes approximately 240,000 distinct CDR3 sequences, with approximately 24% observed a single time. The top ten clones comprise roughly 0.67% of the sample. Sequenced sample: blood, either unsorted or a sorted T cell fraction (not recorded which). Source of these receptors: a male donor with ankylosing spondylitis or in good health (not recorded which).

This clonotype was recorded many times. This sequence joins TRBV12-3 or TRBV12-4 and TRBJ2-5; 10 nucleotides line up with TRBD1. The J segment lost 10 bases and the V segment lost 4 bases, leaving 12 bases of the junction unmatched. CDR3 length equals 15 residues. CDR3 loop: CASSSGTGVSRGQYF. DNA for the CDR3: TGTGCCAGCAGTTCCGGGACAGGGGTTTCAAGGGGCCAGTACTTC.

This clonotype was recorded a few times. This rearrangement joins TRBV29-1 to TRBJ2-5, with TRBD2 as a possible D gene (6 bases). Germline-derived CDR1 and CDR2 are SQVTM and ANQGSEA. V lost 4 bases to trimming and J lost 4 bases, with 13 bases between them. The CDR3 consists of 13 residues. The chain's CDR3 is CSVVKGGAETQYF. The CDR3 nucleotides are TGCAGCGTTGTTAAGGGCGGGGCAGAGACCCAGTACTTC.

The table lists this clonotype with many counts. The chain is built from TRBV29-1 and TRBJ1-1; unclear D gene. The germline V and J ends were trimmed by 0 bases and 1 base, with 12 bases remaining between them. From germline, CDR1 is SQVTM and CDR2 ANQGSEA. This CDR3 has 15 residues. The CDR3 DNA is TGCAGCGTTGAAGACAGAGAGCTGGGGAACACTGAAGCTTTCTTT. Its protein is CSVEDRELGNTEAFF.

This clonotype turned up a few times. The V gene is TRBV20-1, the J gene TRBJ2-7, with 9 bases aligning to TRBD1. Germline CDR1 DFQATT, CDR2 SNEGSKA (reference sequence). V dropped 6 bases and J dropped 6; count of bases not matched to a gene: 12. The CDR3 has 14 amino acids. The CDR3, as DNA: TGCAGTGCATCCCCGGGACAGGGCTCTTCCGAGCAGTACTTC. This gives the protein CSASPGQGSSEQYF.

The chain employs TRBV5-6 and TRBJ2-7; D is unclear. The germline V gene has CDR1 SGHDT and CDR2 YYEEEE. This CDR3 is built from 12 residues. Trimming pared 6 bases from V and 5 bases from J, leaving 12 bases between. DNA of the CDR3: TGTGCCAGCAAGCTTCTATCCGACGAGCAGTACTTC. This translates into CASKLLSDEQYF.

A note on this clonotype: This may stem from a read error, because a much larger clone lies one nucleotide away. The chain employs TRBV5-1 and TRBJ2-2; TRBD2 might be the D (6 bases). Germline V lookup: CDR1 SGHRS, CDR2 YFSETQ. V lost 1 base, J lost 4 bases, and 14 bases lay in between. This CDR3 region has 16 residues. The DNA of the CDR3 is TGCGCCAGCAGCTTGAATGGGGCGCGGGGCACCGGGGAGCTGTTTTTT. Its translation: CASSLNGARGTGELFF.

This clonotype was detected many times. The J gene is TRBJ1-5, the V gene TRBV4-1; D possibly corresponds to TRBD1 (6 bases). V shed 2 bases and J shed 7 bases, with 15 bases lying between them. The CDR3 covers 15 residues. CDR1 is MGHRA, CDR2 YSYEKL, per germline. This chain's CDR3 is CASSQLEGQGQPQHF. DNA for the CDR3: TGCGCCAGCAGCCAACTGGAGGGGCAGGGGCAGCCCCAGCATTTT.

This clonotype was seen many times. This sequence joins TRBV5-6 and TRBJ2-7, with D maybe TRBD2 (6 bases). From germline, CDR1 is SGHDT and CDR2 YYEEEE. This CDR3 is 15 amino acids long. With 4 bases removed from V and 9 bases from J, the gap between germline ends came to 23 bases. The CDR3 sequence is CASSELAYSDDGQYF. The CDR3 DNA reads as TGTGCCAGCAGCGAACTAGCTTATTCGGATGACGGGCAGTACTTC.

The V and J genes are TRBV20-1 and TRBJ2-3; D is undetermined. Germline CDR1 reads DFQATT; CDR2 reads SNEGSKA (reference sequence). The CDR3 runs to 13 residues. The CDR3 coding sequence is TGCGGAACCCGGACGGTGACCACAGATACGCAGTATTTT. The encoded protein is CGTRTVTTDTQYF.